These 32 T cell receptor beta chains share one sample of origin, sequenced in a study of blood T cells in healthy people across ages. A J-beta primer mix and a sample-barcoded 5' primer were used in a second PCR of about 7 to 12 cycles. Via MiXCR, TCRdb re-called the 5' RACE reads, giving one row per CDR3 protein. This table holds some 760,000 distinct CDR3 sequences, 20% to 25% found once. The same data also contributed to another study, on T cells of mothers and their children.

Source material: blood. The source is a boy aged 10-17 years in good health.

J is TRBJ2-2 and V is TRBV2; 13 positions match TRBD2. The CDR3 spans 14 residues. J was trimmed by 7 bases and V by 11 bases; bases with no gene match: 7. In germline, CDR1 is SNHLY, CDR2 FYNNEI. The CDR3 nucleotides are TGTGCCTCCGGACTAGCGGGAGTGGGCGGGGAGCTGTTTTTT. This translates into CASGLAGVGGELFF.

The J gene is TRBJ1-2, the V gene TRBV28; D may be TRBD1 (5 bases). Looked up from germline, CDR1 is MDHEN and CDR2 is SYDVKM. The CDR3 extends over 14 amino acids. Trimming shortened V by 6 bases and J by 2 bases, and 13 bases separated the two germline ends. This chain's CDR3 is CASRGGADNYGYTF. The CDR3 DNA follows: TGTGCCAGCAGGGGCGGGGCCGACAACTATGGCTACACCTTC.

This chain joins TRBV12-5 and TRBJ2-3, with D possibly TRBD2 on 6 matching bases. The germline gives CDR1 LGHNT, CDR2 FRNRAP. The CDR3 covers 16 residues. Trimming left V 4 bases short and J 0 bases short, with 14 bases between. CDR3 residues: CASGSVAGTSTDTQYF. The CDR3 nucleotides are TGTGCTAGTGGTTCGGTGGCAGGGACTAGCACAGATACGCAGTATTTT.

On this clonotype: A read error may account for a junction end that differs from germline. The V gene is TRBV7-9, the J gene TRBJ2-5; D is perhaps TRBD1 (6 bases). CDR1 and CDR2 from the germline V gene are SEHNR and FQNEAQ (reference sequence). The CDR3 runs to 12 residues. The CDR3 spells CASTIGVRGPFF. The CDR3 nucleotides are TGTGCCAGCACCATAGGCGTCAGGGGACCTTTTTTC.

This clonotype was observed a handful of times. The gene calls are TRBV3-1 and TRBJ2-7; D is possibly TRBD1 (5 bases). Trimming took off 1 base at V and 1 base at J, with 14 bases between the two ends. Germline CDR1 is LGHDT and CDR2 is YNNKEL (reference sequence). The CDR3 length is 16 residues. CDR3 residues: CASSQVIRAGSYEQYF. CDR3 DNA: TGTGCCAGCAGCCAAGTTATCAGGGCAGGGTCCTACGAGCAGTACTTC.

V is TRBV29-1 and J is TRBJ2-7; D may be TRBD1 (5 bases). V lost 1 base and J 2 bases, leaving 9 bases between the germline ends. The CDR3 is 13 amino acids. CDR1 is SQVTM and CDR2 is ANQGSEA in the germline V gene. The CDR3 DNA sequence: TGCAGCGTTGAAGTTCCAGGGACCTACGAGCAGTACTTC. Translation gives CSVEVPGTYEQYF.

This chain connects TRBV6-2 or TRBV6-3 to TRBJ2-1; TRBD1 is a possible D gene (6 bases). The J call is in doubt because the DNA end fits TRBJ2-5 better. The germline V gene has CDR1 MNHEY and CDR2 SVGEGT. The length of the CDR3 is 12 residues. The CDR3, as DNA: TGTGCCAGCAGTCAGGACAGTGCGACCCAGTACTTC. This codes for CASSQDSATQYF.

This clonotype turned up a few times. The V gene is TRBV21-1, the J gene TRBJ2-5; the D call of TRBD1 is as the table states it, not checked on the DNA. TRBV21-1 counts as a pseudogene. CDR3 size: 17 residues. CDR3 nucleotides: TGTGCCCTCCCAAGACAAGGGGAATTGTCCTTGCAAGAGACCCAGTACTTC. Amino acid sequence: CALPRQGELSLQETQYF.

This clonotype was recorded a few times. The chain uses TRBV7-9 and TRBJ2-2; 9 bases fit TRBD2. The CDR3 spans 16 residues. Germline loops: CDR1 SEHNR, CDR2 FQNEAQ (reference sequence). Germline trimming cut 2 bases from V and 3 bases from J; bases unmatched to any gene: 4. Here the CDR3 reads CASSLSAGGDTGELFF. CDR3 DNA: TGTGCCAGCAGCTTATCGGCGGGAGGGGACACCGGGGAGCTGTTTTTT.

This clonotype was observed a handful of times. The CDR3 protein is CASSSVAGGPIFEQYF. The CDR3 nucleotides are TGTGCCAGCAGCTCCGTCGCGGGAGGGCCTATTTTCGAGCAGTACTTC. The chain carries TRBV7-9 and TRBJ2-7, with TRBD2 matching over 9 bases. The CDR3 totals 16 residues. The V and J ends lost 4 bases and 6 bases, in that order; junction bases with no gene match: 13. The germline CDR1 and CDR2 sequences are SEHNR and FQNEAQ (reference sequence).

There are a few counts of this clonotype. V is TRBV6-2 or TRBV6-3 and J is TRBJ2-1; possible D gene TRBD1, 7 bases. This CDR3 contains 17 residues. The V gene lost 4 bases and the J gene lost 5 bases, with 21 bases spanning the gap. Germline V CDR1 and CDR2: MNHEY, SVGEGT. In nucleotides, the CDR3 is TGTGCCAGCAGTTCCCTTATAGGGCAGGGGGGCCACAATGAGCAGTTCTTC. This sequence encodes CASSSLIGQGGHNEQFF.

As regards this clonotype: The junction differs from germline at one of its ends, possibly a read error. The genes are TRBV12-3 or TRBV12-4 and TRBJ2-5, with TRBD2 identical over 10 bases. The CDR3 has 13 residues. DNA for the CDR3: TGTGCCAGCACCCCTGGACTAGCGGAGACGACACACTTC. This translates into CASTPGLAETTHF.

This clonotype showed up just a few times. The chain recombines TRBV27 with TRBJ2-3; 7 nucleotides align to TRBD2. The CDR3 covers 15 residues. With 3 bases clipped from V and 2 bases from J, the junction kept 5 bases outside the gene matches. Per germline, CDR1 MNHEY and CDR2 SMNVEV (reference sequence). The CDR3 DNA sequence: TGTGCCAGCAGTTTGCGGGGGAGGGTCACAGATACGCAGTATTTT. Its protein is CASSLRGRVTDTQYF.

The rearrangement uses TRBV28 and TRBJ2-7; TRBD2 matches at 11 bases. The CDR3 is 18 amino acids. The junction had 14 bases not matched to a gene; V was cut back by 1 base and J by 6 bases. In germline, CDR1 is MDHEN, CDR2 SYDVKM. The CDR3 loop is CASSLYRIVLAGASEQYF. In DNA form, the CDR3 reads TGTGCCAGCAGTTTATATCGGATCGTACTAGCGGGAGCCTCCGAGCAGTACTTC.

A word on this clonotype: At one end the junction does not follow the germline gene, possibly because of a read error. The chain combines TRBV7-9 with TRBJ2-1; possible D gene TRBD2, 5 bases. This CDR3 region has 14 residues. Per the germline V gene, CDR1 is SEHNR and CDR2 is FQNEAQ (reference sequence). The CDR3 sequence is CAGSYLAGFNEQFF. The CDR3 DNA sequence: TGTGCCGGCAGCTACCTCGCGGGCTTCAATGAGCAGTTCTTC.

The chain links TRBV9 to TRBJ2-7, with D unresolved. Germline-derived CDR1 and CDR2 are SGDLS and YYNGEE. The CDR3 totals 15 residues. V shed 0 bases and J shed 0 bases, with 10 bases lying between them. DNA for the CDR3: TGTGCCAGCAGCGTAGAACTGGGTAGCTCCTACGAGCAGTACTTC. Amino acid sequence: CASSVELGSSYEQYF.

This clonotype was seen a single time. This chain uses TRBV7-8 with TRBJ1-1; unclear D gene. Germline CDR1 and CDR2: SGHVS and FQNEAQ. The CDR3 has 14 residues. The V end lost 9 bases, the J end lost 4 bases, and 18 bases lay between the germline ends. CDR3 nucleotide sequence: TGTGCCAGTTTGACGTGGGAAGCAGGCACTGAAGCTTTCTTT. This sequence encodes CASLTWEAGTEAFF. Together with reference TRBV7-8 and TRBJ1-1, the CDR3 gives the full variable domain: GAGVSQSPRYKVAKRGQDVALRCDPISGHVSLFWYQQALGQGPEFLTYFQNEAQLDKSGLPSDRFFAERPEGSVSTLKIQRTQQEDSAVYLCASLTWEAGTEAFFGQGTRLTVV.

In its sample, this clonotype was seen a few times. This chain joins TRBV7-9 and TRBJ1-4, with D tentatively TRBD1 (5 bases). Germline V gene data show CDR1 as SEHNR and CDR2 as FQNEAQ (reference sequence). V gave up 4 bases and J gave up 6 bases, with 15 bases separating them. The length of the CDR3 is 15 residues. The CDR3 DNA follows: TGTGCCAGCAGCTCGTCGTGGGGGGAAGATGAAAAACTGTTTTTT. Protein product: CASSSSWGEDEKLFF.

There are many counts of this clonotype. The CDR3 nucleotides are TGTGCCAGCAGAGACAGGAGCTCCTACGAGCAGTACTTC. It codes for CASRDRSSYEQYF. This chain uses TRBV27 with TRBJ2-7; tentative D call: TRBD1 (6 bases). CDR3 length: 13 residues. The germline gives CDR1 MNHEY, CDR2 SMNVEV (reference sequence). Trimming removed 6 bases from V and 0 bases from J, with 9 bases in between.

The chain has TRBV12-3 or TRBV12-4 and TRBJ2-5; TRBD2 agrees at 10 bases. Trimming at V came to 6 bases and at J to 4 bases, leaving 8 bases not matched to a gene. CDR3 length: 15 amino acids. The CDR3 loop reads CASSTLAGRGETQYF. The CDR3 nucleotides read TGTGCCAGCAGCACACTAGCGGGGAGGGGAGAGACCCAGTACTTC.

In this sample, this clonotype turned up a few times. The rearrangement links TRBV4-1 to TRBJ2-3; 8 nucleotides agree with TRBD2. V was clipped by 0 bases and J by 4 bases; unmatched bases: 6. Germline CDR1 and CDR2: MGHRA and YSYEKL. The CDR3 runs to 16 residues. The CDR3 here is CASSQDRGGGADTQYF. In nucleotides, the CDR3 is TGCGCCAGCAGCCAAGATCGGGGGGGAGGCGCAGATACGCAGTATTTT.

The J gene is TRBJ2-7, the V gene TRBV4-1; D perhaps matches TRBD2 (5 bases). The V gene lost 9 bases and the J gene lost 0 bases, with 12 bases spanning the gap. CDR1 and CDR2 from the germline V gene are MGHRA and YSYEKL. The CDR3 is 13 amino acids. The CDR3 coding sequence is TGCGCCAGTAGCGACGCATTCTCCTACGAGCAGTACTTC. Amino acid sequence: CASSDAFSYEQYF.

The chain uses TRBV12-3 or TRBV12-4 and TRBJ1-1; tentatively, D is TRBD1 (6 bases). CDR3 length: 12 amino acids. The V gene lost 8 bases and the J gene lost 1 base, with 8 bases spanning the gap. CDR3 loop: CASGQRNTEAFF. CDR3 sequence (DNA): TGTGCCAGCGGACAGAGGAACACTGAAGCTTTCTTT.

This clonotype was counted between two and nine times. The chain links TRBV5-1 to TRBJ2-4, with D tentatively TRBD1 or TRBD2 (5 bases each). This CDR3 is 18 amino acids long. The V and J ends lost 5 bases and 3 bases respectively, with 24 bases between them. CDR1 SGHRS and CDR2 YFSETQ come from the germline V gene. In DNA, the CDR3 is TGCGCCAGCAGGACCGGACTGCCAGGAGGTCAGGGCAAAAACATTCAGTACTTC. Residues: CASRTGLPGGQGKNIQYF.

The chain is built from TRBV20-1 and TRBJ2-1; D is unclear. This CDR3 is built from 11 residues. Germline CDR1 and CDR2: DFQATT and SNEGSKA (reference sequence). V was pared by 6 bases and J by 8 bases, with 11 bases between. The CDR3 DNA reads TGCAGTGCATCCCCTAGGGATGAGCAGTTCTTC. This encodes CSASPRDEQFF.

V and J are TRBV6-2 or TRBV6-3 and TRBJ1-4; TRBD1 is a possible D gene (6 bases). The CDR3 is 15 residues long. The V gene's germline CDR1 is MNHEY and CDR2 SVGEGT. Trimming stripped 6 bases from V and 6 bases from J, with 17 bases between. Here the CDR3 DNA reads TGTGCCAGCAGGGGAAACAGGGATTTCGATGAAAAACTGTTTTTT. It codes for CASRGNRDFDEKLFF.

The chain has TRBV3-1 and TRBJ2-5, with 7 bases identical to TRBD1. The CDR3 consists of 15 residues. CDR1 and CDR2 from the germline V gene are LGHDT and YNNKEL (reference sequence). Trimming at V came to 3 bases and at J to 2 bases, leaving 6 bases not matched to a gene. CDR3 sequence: CASSQDRSEQETQYF. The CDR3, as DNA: TGTGCCAGCAGCCAGGACAGGTCCGAACAAGAGACCCAGTACTTC.

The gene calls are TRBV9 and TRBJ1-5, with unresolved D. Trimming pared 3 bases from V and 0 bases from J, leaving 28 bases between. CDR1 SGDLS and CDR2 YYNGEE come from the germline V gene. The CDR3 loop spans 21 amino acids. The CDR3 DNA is TGTGCCAGCAGCGGAGGGTACCTCGAGTTGACGGATTTTTATAGCAATCAGCCCCAGCATTTT. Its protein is CASSGGYLELTDFYSNQPQHF.

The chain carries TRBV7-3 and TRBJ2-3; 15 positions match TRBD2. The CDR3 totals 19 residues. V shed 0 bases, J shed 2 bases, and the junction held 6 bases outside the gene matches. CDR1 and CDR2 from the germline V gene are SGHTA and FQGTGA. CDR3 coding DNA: TGTGCCAGCAGCTTAACCCGGACTAGCGGGGGGGCGATCACAGATACGCAGTATTTT. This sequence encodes CASSLTRTSGGAITDTQYF.

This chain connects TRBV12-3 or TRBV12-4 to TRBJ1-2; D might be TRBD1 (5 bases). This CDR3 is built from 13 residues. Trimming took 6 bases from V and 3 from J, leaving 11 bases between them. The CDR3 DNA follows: TGTGCCAGCAGGATGGGGACGGACTATGGCTACACCTTC. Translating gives CASRMGTDYGYTF.

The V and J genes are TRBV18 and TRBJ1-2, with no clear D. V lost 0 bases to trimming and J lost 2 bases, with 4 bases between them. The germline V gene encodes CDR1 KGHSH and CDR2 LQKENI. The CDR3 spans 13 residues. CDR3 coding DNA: TGTGCCAGCTCACCACCAGGAAACTATGGCTACACCTTC. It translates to CASSPPGNYGYTF. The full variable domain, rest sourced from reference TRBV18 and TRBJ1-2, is NAGVMQNPRHLVRRRGQEARLRCSPMKGHSHVYWYRQLPEEGLKFMVYLQKENIIDESGMPKERFSAEFPKEGPSILRIQQVVRGDSAAYFCASSPPGNYGYTFGSGTRLTVV.

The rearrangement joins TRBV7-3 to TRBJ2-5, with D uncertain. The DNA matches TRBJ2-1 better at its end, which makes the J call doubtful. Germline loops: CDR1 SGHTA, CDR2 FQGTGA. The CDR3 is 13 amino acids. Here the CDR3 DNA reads TGTGCCAGCAGGGTCTCGGGTAACAATGAGCAGTTCTTC. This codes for CASRVSGNNEQFF.